This is a list of T cell receptor beta chains from one sample in a study of OX40 agonist ivuxolimab in advanced cancers. Produced via immunoSEQ multiplex PCR; TCRdb's table is partial and in-frame only. The table lists about 46,000 clones, 82% of them singletons. Sample: CD4+ or CD8+ T cells sorted from blood, taken in a trial of the OX40 agonist ivuxolimab. These receptors all stem from an adult with an advanced solid tumor such as melanoma, head and neck, liver or kidney cancer. CDR3s include the opening cysteine and the closing phenylalanine or tryptophan. The D gene is left open where the match is weak. The size entry is marked missing in some rows and otherwise reads once, few, many or a size class.

length	V	D	J	size	CDR3	DNA
15	TRBV11-3	TRBD1	TRBJ2-7	few	CASSLGAGGWYEQYF	TGTGCCAGCAGCTTAGGTGCAGGGGGCTGGTACGAGCAGTACTTC
12	TRBV2	-	TRBJ1-6	-	CASSEDSFPLHF	TGTGCCAGCAGTGAAGACAGTTTTCCCCTCCACTTT
17	TRBV5-6	-	TRBJ2-5	-	CASSLASRGYSRETQYF	TGTGCCAGCAGCTTGGCCTCGAGGGGATATTCCAGGGAGACCCAGTACTTC
11	TRBV5-6	TRBD2	TRBJ2-6	-	CASSLRGENTF	TGTGCCAGCAGCTTGCGGGGGGAAAACACTTTC
21	TRBV4-1	TRBD2	TRBJ2-3	-	CASSQQIPRGLAGGRTDTQYF	TGCGCCAGCAGCCAGCAAATTCCCCGGGGGCTAGCGGGGGGGCGGACAGATACGCAGTATTTT
14	TRBV6-5	TRBD1	TRBJ1-1	-	CASREGDRATEAFF	TGTGCCAGCAGGGAAGGGGACAGGGCCACTGAAGCTTTCTTT
13	TRBV27	TRBD1	TRBJ2-5	-	CASSLDRGETQYF	TGTGCCAGCAGTCTCGACAGGGGCGAGACCCAGTACTTC
13	TRBV30	-	TRBJ1-3	-	CAWSVLSGNTIYF	TGTGCCTGGAGTGTCCTATCTGGAAACACCATATATTTT
14	TRBV6-6	TRBD1	TRBJ1-1	once	CAGRQGKSGTEAFF	TGTGCTGGGAGACAGGGGAAATCCGGCACTGAAGCTTTCTTT
14	TRBV7-8	-	TRBJ2-5	-	CASSSTTGKETQYF	TGTGCCAGCAGCTCGACTACAGGGAAAGAGACCCAGTACTTC
11	TRBV29-1	-	TRBJ2-2	-	CSVGGTGELFF	TGCAGCGTAGGGGGCACCGGGGAGCTGTTTTTT
16	TRBV9	TRBD1	TRBJ2-7	once	CASSVARTGPSYEQYF	TGTGCCAGCAGCGTAGCGAGGACAGGGCCTTCCTACGAGCAGTACTTC
14	TRBV7-7	-	TRBJ2-2	-	CASTHQLYPGELFF	TGTGCTAGCACTCACCAATTGTACCCCGGGGAGCTGTTTTTT
15	TRBV6-6	TRBD2	TRBJ2-1	once	CASSSTSGQYNEQFF	TGTGCCAGCAGTTCGACTAGCGGACAGTACAATGAGCAGTTCTTC
13	TRBV6-5	TRBD1	TRBJ1-1	-	CASSYSTGMEAFF	TGTGCCAGCAGTTACTCGACAGGGATGGAAGCTTTCTTT
15	TRBV5-6	TRBD1	TRBJ1-1	-	CASSSTRQGANGAFF	TGTGCCAGCAGCTCAACGAGGCAGGGGGCGAACGGAGCTTTCTTT
14	TRBV10-3	-	TRBJ2-3	-	CAISRDLLGDTQYF	TGTGCCATTTCCAGGGATTTACTAGGAGATACGCAGTATTTT
11	TRBV11-2	-	TRBJ1-1	-	CASSLDTEAFF	TGTGCCAGCAGCCTTGACACTGAAGCTTTCTTT
13	TRBV13	-	TRBJ2-7	-	CASSLTGNYEQYF	TGTGCCAGCAGCTTAACGGGGAACTACGAGCAGTACTTC
13	TRBV19	-	TRBJ2-3	-	CASSIGDGSTQYF	TGTGCCAGTAGTATAGGAGACGGTTCGACGCAGTATTTT
13	TRBV19	-	TRBJ2-5	-	CASRDFYQETQYF	TGTGCCAGTAGGGACTTTTACCAAGAGACCCAGTACTTC
14	TRBV7-9	-	TRBJ2-2	-	CASSVRFQTGELFF	TGTGCCAGCAGCGTCCGGTTTCAGACCGGGGAGCTGTTTTTT
15	TRBV7-2	-	TRBJ2-1	-	CASSLADSSYNEQFF	TGTGCCAGCAGCTTAGCGGACAGCTCCTACAATGAGCAGTTCTTC
15	TRBV4-2	TRBD1	TRBJ1-3	-	CASSQVTGNGNTIYF	TGTGCCAGCAGCCAAGTGACAGGGAATGGAAACACCATATATTTT
14	TRBV10-3	-	TRBJ2-7	few	CAISAGLSSYEQYF	TGTGCCATCAGCGCGGGACTTAGCTCCTACGAGCAGTACTTC
15	TRBV27	TRBD2	TRBJ2-5	-	CASSFIAGGQETQYF	TGTGCCAGCAGTTTTATAGCGGGGGGGCAGGAGACCCAGTACTTC
15	TRBV5-6	-	TRBJ2-1	-	CASSLRADNINEQFF	TGTGCCAGCAGCTTGAGGGCGGATAATATCAATGAGCAGTTCTTC
13	TRBV30	-	TRBJ1-2	-	CAWSLNVLGGYTF	TGTGCCTGGAGTTTAAATGTTCTGGGTGGCTACACCTTC